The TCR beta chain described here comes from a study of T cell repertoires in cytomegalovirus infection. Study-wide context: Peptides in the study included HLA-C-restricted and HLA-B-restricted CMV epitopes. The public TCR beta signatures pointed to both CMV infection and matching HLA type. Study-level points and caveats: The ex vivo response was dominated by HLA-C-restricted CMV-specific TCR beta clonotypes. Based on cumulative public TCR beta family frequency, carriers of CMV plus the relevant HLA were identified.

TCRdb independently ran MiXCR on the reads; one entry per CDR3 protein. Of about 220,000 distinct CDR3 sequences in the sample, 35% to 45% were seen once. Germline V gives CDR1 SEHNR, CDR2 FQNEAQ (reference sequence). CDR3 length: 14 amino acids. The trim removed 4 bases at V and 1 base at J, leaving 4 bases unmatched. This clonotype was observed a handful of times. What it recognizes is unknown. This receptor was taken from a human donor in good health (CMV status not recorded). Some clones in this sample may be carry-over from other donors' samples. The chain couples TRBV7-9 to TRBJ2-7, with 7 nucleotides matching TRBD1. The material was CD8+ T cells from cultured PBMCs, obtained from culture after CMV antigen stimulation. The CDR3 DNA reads TGTGCCAGCAGCTCCAGGGACAGTTCCTACGAGCAGTACTTC. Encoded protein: CASSSRDSSYEQYF. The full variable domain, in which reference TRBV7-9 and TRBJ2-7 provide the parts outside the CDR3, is DTGVSQNPRHKITKRGQNVTFRCDPISEHNRLYWYRQTLGQGPEFLTYFQNEAQLEKSRLLSDRFSAERPKGSFSTLEIQRTEQGDSAMYLCASSSRDSSYEQYFGPGTRLTVT.